These 25 T cell receptor beta chains share one sample of origin, sequenced in a study of cytomegalovirus exposure and HLA in healthy donors. The PCR made use of 60 Vbeta and 13 Jbeta primers. Repertoires were generated with immunoSEQ multiplex PCR, while TCRdb's copy carries only in-frame clones and drops some. The data show about 180,000 clones, roughly 80% seen once. Input material: PBMCs. The receptor set was obtained from a middle-aged man in good health and CMV-seronegative.

The chain carries TRBV27 and TRBJ1-2; D uncertain. Trimming took off 3 bases at V and 4 bases at J, with 9 bases between the two ends. The CDR3 consists of 13 residues. In germline, CDR1 is MNHEY, CDR2 SMNVEV (reference sequence). Written as DNA, the CDR3 is TGTGCCAGCAGTTTGGGAGGAGCCTATGGCTACACCTTC. This gives the protein CASSLGGAYGYTF.

CDR3 region: CASSLDGTGGMTEAFF. The CDR3 DNA is TGTGCCAGCAGCTTAGATGGGACAGGGGGCATGACTGAAGCTTTCTTT. This rearrangement joins TRBV7-2 to TRBJ1-1, with TRBD1 matching 12 bases. This CDR3 has 16 residues. From germline, CDR1 is SGHTA and CDR2 FQGNSA. With 1 base clipped from V and 5 bases from J, the junction kept 5 bases outside the gene matches.

V gene TRBV11-3 combines with J gene TRBJ2-1; 9 bases fit TRBD2. Germline values: CDR1 SGHNT, CDR2 YENEEA. V shed 3 bases and J 5 bases; nucleotides not matched to a gene: 5. The CDR3 consists of 15 residues. The CDR3 protein is CASSFLAGINNEQFF. The CDR3 DNA reads as TGTGCCAGCAGCTTCCTAGCGGGGATTAACAATGAGCAGTTCTTC.

The rearrangement uses TRBV21-1 and TRBJ1-2; TRBD1, the D gene given by the table, was not confirmed from the DNA. TRBV21-1 is described as a pseudogene. This CDR3 is built from 18 residues. The CDR3 DNA reads TGTGCCAGCAGCGCCCGGCCCGGACAGGGGGCCGTAAACTATGGCTACACCTTC. Translation gives CASSARPGQGAVNYGYTF.

In DNA form, the CDR3 reads TGTGCCAGCAGTTACAGGGGGCGCGGCACTGAAGCTTTCTTT. This sequence encodes CASSYRGRGTEAFF. The rearrangement links TRBV6-5 to TRBJ1-1, with 7 bases aligning to TRBD1. The CDR3 spans 14 residues. Germline V CDR1 and CDR2: MNHEY, SVGAGI. J lost 4 bases, V lost 2 bases, and 4 bases had no gene match.

The V and J genes are TRBV7-8 and TRBJ2-4, with TRBD2 matching 7 bases. V trimming: 0 bases; J trimming: 6 bases; junction bases outside the gene matches: 5. CDR3 length: 15 residues. Per germline, CDR1 SGHVS and CDR2 FQNEAQ. The CDR3 bases are TGTGCCAGCAGCTTAGCGGGGGGGGGAGGAAACATTCAGTACTTC. Residues: CASSLAGGGGNIQYF.

The chain joins TRBV6-4 to TRBJ1-1, with D hard to call. The V gene lost 6 bases and the J gene lost 3 bases, with 14 bases spanning the gap. The CDR3 is 14 amino acids. Germline V CDR1 and CDR2: MRHNA, SNTAGT. This CDR3 reads CASRWTALDTEAFF. The DNA for the CDR3 is TGTGCCAGCAGATGGACTGCCCTAGACACTGAAGCTTTCTTT.

This clone was detected only once. This chain uses TRBV7-2 with TRBJ2-3, with 8 positions matching TRBD2. Germline V gene sequence: CDR1 SGHTA, CDR2 FQGNSA. The CDR3 is made up of 15 amino acids. The V and J ends lost 3 bases and 4 bases, in that order; junction bases with no gene match: 6. The CDR3 DNA follows: TGTGCCAGCAGCTTGGTAGCGGGGCGCGCAGATACGCAGTATTTT. Translation: CASSLVAGRADTQYF.

This chain joins TRBV6-5 and TRBJ2-7; a possible D gene is TRBD2 (6 bases). The V end was cut by 5 bases, the J end by 3 bases, with 14 bases between. The germline V gene has CDR1 MNHEY and CDR2 SVGAGI. The CDR3 is made up of 14 amino acids. The CDR3 is CASSRDFGSYEQYF. CDR3 nucleotides: TGTGCCAGCAGTCGGGACTTCGGCAGCTACGAGCAGTACTTC.

The chain couples TRBV11-3 to TRBJ2-6, with a tentative D call TRBD1 (6 bases). The CDR3 has 19 residues. In germline, CDR1 is SGHNT, CDR2 YENEEA. Trimming removed 5 bases from V and 1 base from J, with 21 bases in between. CDR3 protein: CASSKVYGERGSGANVLTF. Written as DNA, the CDR3 is TGTGCCAGCAGCAAAGTCTACGGGGAAAGGGGGTCTGGGGCCAACGTCCTGACTTTC. The variable domain in full, with the rest retrieved from reference TRBV11-3 and TRBJ2-6, is EAGVVQSPRYKIIEKKQPVAFWCNPISGHNTLYWYLQNLGQGPELLIRYENEEAVDDSQLPKDRFSAERLKGVDSTLKIQPAELGDSAVYLCASSKVYGERGSGANVLTFGAGSRLTVL.

V is TRBV7-3 and J is TRBJ1-1, with TRBD1 as a possible D gene (6 bases). V was pared by 5 bases and J by 1 base, with 8 bases between. The germline CDR1 and CDR2 sequences are SGHTA and FQGTGA. The CDR3 has 13 amino acids. The CDR3 is CASSQGGNTEAFF. Here the CDR3 DNA reads TGTGCCAGCAGCCAAGGGGGGAACACTGAAGCTTTCTTT.

The chain recombines TRBV29-1 with TRBJ2-2; D may be TRBD1 (5 bases). Germline V gives CDR1 SQVTM, CDR2 ANQGSEA. Trimming cost V 2 bases and J 9 bases, with 13 bases left between them. This CDR3 region has 13 residues. CDR3 protein: CSVEKDSGRELFF. CDR3 coding DNA: TGCAGCGTTGAAAAAGACAGTGGCAGGGAGCTGTTTTTT.

The rearrangement uses TRBV19 and TRBJ2-2; D ambiguous. The CDR3 covers 15 residues. Between the trimmed V and J ends, which lost 2 bases and 1 base, there was a span of 8 bases. Germline CDR1 reads LNHDA; CDR2 reads SQIVND (reference sequence). The CDR3 spells CASSIPRQNTGELFF. In DNA, the CDR3 is TGTGCCAGTAGTATACCACGACAGAACACCGGGGAGCTGTTTTTT.

The gene calls are TRBV7-9 and TRBJ1-2; no definite D call. The CDR3 runs 17 residues. Germline lookup yields CDR1 SEHNR and CDR2 FQNEAQ (reference sequence). The V and J ends lost 1 base and 7 bases respectively, with 22 bases between them. In nucleotides, the CDR3 is TGTGCCAGCAGCTTAGGAACTCCGGGGTCTCCGGGAAGTGGCTACACCTTC. This gives the protein CASSLGTPGSPGSGYTF.

The CDR3 nucleotides read TGTGCCGGCCGAGGCGGGGGGGACGAGCAGTACTTC. Amino acids: CAGRGGGDEQYF. The chain employs TRBV2 and TRBJ2-7; 9 nucleotides match TRBD2. This CDR3 is built from 12 residues. V shed 11 bases, J shed 5 bases, and the junction held 7 bases outside the gene matches. Germline CDR1 reads SNHLY; CDR2 reads FYNNEI.

This clone was seen once. The chain links TRBV27 to TRBJ2-7; D uncertain. CDR1 is MNHEY and CDR2 is SMNVEV in the germline V gene (reference sequence). Trimming removed 5 bases from V and 0 bases from J, with 11 bases in between. This CDR3 is 14 amino acids long. CDR3 nucleotides: TGTGCCAGCAGTCGAAATCAGGACTCCTACGAGCAGTACTTC. Protein product: CASSRNQDSYEQYF.

The chain joins TRBV28 to TRBJ2-6, with 8 bases that match TRBD1. CDR1 is MDHEN and CDR2 is SYDVKM in the germline V gene. This CDR3 has 17 amino acids. Trimming at V came to 6 bases and at J to 3 bases, leaving 10 bases not matched to a gene. Here the CDR3 reads CASRAGQVGRGANVLTF. CDR3 nucleotide sequence: TGTGCCAGCAGGGCGGGACAGGTGGGCCGTGGGGCCAACGTCCTGACTTTC.

V usage is TRBV9 and J usage is TRBJ2-1, with 7 nucleotides matching TRBD2. V gave up 0 bases and J gave up 2 bases; unmatched junction bases: 2. CDR1 is SGDLS, CDR2 YYNGEE, per germline. This CDR3 comprises 15 residues. CDR3 residues: CASSVGGRAYNEQFF. CDR3 sequence (DNA): TGTGCCAGCAGCGTAGGCGGGAGAGCCTACAATGAGCAGTTCTTC.

CDR3 DNA sequence: TGTGCCAGCAGCTTAGCACAGCCCCTCTCTGGAAACACCATATATTTT. Translation: CASSLAQPLSGNTIYF. This chain joins TRBV7-9 and TRBJ1-3; D is ambiguous. Germline values: CDR1 SEHNR, CDR2 FQNEAQ (reference sequence). The CDR3 runs 16 residues. V was pared by 0 bases and J by 0 bases, with 9 bases between.

CDR3 sequence: CASSVAPTGRQETQYF. CDR3 bases: TGTGCCAGCAGCGTCGCCCCGACGGGAAGACAAGAGACCCAGTACTTC. This sequence joins TRBV9 and TRBJ2-5, with TRBD2 as a possible D gene (5 bases). V was cut by 2 bases and J by 2 bases, with 16 bases left in between. CDR1 is SGDLS and CDR2 is YYNGEE in the germline V gene. CDR3 length equals 16 residues.

This clone was counted between two and nine times. The rearrangement links TRBV19 to TRBJ1-1; the D gene is possibly TRBD1 (6 bases). The CDR3 consists of 15 residues. Trimming left V 9 bases short and J 0 bases short, with 17 bases between. CDR1 is LNHDA and CDR2 is SQIVND in the germline V gene (reference sequence). The CDR3 DNA is TGTGCCAGCTTAACTACGTCAGGGGTGAACACTGAAGCTTTCTTT. It yields the protein CASLTTSGVNTEAFF.

This sequence joins TRBV6-5 and TRBJ1-2, with 10 bases matching TRBD1. V lost 0 bases to trimming and J lost 7 bases; unmatched junction nucleotides: 5. The CDR3 is 15 residues long. CDR1 and CDR2 from the germline V gene are MNHEY and SVGAGI. In nucleotides, the CDR3 is TGTGCCAGCAGTTACTCGAGGACAGGGGGGGTTGGCTACACCTTC. Its protein is CASSYSRTGGVGYTF.

This chain uses TRBV28 with TRBJ1-2, with a weak D call TRBD1 (5 bases). Germline V gene data show CDR1 as MDHEN and CDR2 as SYDVKM. V lost 8 bases and J 5 bases, leaving 9 bases between the germline ends. This CDR3 is 11 amino acids long. The CDR3 DNA reads TGTGCCAGCGGCAGGGTTTATGGCTACACCTTC. Translating gives CASGRVYGYTF.

The V call is TRBV5-8, the J call TRBJ2-6, with TRBD2 as a possible D gene (5 bases). This CDR3 is built from 18 residues. CDR1 is SGHTS, CDR2 YDEGEE, per germline. With 4 bases removed from V and 0 bases from J, the gap between germline ends came to 17 bases. Here the CDR3 reads CASSDGVLSASGANVLTF. The CDR3 bases are TGTGCCAGCAGCGACGGGGTCCTAAGTGCCTCTGGGGCCAACGTCCTGACTTTC.

The chain uses TRBV7-8 and TRBJ1-5, with D maybe TRBD1 (5 bases). CDR1 is SGHVS, CDR2 FQNEAQ, per germline. This CDR3 region has 14 residues. V was shortened by 5 bases and J by 5 bases, with 13 bases between the two germline ends. CDR3 bases: TGTGCCAGCAGCCCCGGGAGGGGAGATCAGCCCCAGCATTTT. Translated, it gives CASSPGRGDQPQHF.